This T cell receptor (beta chain) derives from a study of blood T cell repertoires in COVID-19. The wider study: Specimens from acute and convalescent COVID-19 originated in the United States, Italy and Spain. Sources were T cells, B-cell-depleted T cells, or PBMCs; the material itself was cDNA or gDNA.

In terms of age and location, participants ranged from roughly 18 to 90 years and lived in approximately 26 US areas. Study processing details: The assay estimated nucleated cells by amplifying reference gene primers. The repertoire was sequenced with immunoSEQ multiplex PCR; TCRdb's copy has only in-frame clones and lacks some. V, J and clone size were drawn from that table, and D and trimming were deduced from the DNA. The sample lists around 230,000 clones; about 91% were seen once. The CDR3 covers 16 residues. CDR1 is MDHEN and CDR2 is SYDVKM in the germline V gene. J was trimmed by 2 bases and V by 3 bases; bases with no gene match: 6.

The chain is built from TRBV28 and TRBJ2-1, with 8 nucleotides matching TRBD2. The clonotype was recovered from a man between 18 and 29 years old with acute COVID-19. Sample: PBMCs or T cells enriched from blood (not recorded which). The CDR3 loop reads CASSLYGTRAYNEQFF. The CDR3 DNA is TGTGCCAGCAGTTTGTATGGGACTAGAGCCTACAATGAGCAGTTCTTC.